This TCR beta chain is drawn from a study of Tregs in tolerant kidney transplant recipients. The wider study: The nonmyeloablative bone marrow transplants came from related graft donors, with transient mixed chimerism. The study, taken as a whole, reports: Antigen-driven expansion was suggested because donor-specific Tregs expanded more than all Tregs in tolerant patients. No direct test of biological reproducibility was done here. Few patients were studied, so findings need validation in larger groups.

The assay was immunoSEQ multiplex PCR, and TCRdb's table has in-frame clones only and misses some. Its table records about 2,000 clones. Recipient PBMCs carried a CFSE label and met irradiated graft donor PBMCs for approximately 6 days before FACS sorting. As regards this clone: Its antigen is still unknown.

The sequences come from CD4+ T cells from blood cultured with allogeneic cells, collected before the transplant. This clonotype was obtained from a human patient who received a combined kidney and bone marrow transplant.

Here the CDR3 reads CASSLRGVSGNTIYF. Partial CDR3 DNA: TGCGCCAGCAGCCTCAGGGGCGTCTCTGGAAACACC. The chain carries TRBV5-1 and TRBJ1-3, with D perhaps matching TRBD1 (6 bases). Sequencing ends 3 residues short of the CDR3 end; the germline J gene provides the rest. V was cut by 4 bases and J by 0 bases, with 11 bases left in between. Germline CDR1 SGHRS, CDR2 YFSETQ. The CDR3 covers 15 residues. Together with reference TRBV5-1 and TRBJ1-3, the CDR3 gives the full variable domain: KAGVTQTPRYLIKTRGQQVTLSCSPISGHRSVSWYQQTPGQGLQFLFEYFSETQRNKGNFPGRFSGRQFSNSRSEMNVSTLELGDSALYLCASSLRGVSGNTIYFGEGSWLTVV.